Listed below are T cell receptor beta chains from one sample, sequenced in a study of persistence of HIV-infected CD4 T cells. Method: immunoSEQ multiplex PCR; TCRdb's copy keeps in-frame clones and lacks some. The data show about 40,000 clones, with over 80% seen just once and roughly 1.7% held by the top ten. Antigen specificity for these receptors is unknown. Specimen: CD4+ T cells sorted from PBMCs after approximately 19-hour stimulation, collected from a patient who received antiretroviral therapy. The receptors were sampled from an adult man with HIV who was CMV-seropositive. CDR3s include the opening cysteine and the closing phenylalanine or tryptophan. A D gene is named only where the DNA matches it firmly. Size is omitted from some rows. Given values are once, few, many or a class for expanded clones.

TRBJ1-5 TRBD1 once TRBV5-1 CASSREGQGDQPQHF
TRBJ1-2 TRBD1 NA TRBV6-5 CASRRGQGGGYTF
TRBJ2-1 NA NA TRBV2 CASTSDSQNEQFF
TRBJ1-5 NA NA TRBV2 CASSEGLRALSQPQHF
TRBJ2-1 TRBD2 NA TRBV6-1 CASEGERGGDEQFF
TRBJ2-3 NA NA TRBV19 CASSADRVKDTQYF
TRBJ1-2 TRBD1 NA TRBV18 CASSKSTGEYGYTF
TRBJ1-2 TRBD1 NA TRBV6-6 CASRSGTGGDYGYTF
TRBJ2-2 TRBD2 NA TRBV2 CASRGLAGTGELFF
TRBJ1-4 NA NA TRBV3-1/TRBV3-2 CASSTSGGNEKLFF
TRBJ2-1 NA once TRBV6-5 CASSLINEQFF
TRBJ2-7 TRBD2 NA TRBV7-9 CASGSSGGSHEQYF
TRBJ2-1 TRBD1 NA TRBV7-8 CASSSGQGAINEQFF
TRBJ2-7 NA few TRBV6-5 CASPPILYEQYF
TRBJ1-1 NA few TRBV6-1 CATKGEFNEAFF
TRBJ1-2 TRBD1 NA TRBV3-1/TRBV3-2 CASSKEIDRGANGYTF
TRBJ2-1 TRBD1 NA TRBV4-1 CASSQRLTGESYNEQFF
TRBJ1-2 TRBD1 NA TRBV27 CASSRQGSSYGYTF
TRBJ2-3 TRBD1 NA TRBV5-4 CASSAGTGSTDTQYF
TRBJ2-1 TRBD1 NA TRBV5-1 CASSLGNRGPEQFF
TRBJ2-7 NA NA TRBV7-9 CASSYLPGTEQYF
TRBJ2-7 NA NA TRBV9 CASSARGDRAYEQYF
TRBJ2-1 TRBD1 NA TRBV10-2 CASSPGGNEQFF
TRBJ1-2 NA NA TRBV19 CASSIRDNYGYTF
TRBJ2-3 NA NA TRBV5-1 CASNREGTWGTDTQYF
TRBJ1-4 TRBD1 NA TRBV28 CASSTTGGATNEKLFF
TRBJ1-4 NA NA TRBV10-3 CAISAVAGGKDNEKLFF
TRBJ2-7 TRBD1 few TRBV19 CASSRTRDRSSYEQYF
TRBJ1-2 TRBD1 NA TRBV6-5 CASSYGQGRVSGYTF